The 30 T cell receptor beta chains presented below share a single source sample, sequenced in a study of cytomegalovirus exposure and HLA in healthy donors. With 60 Vbeta and 13 Jbeta primers, the PCR was carried out. Libraries were prepared by immunoSEQ multiplex PCR; TCRdb keeps only in-frame clonotypes and omits some of them. The repertoire holds under 200,000 clones, with around 77% as singletons. Source material: PBMCs. All receptors come from a woman under 40 in good health and CMV-seronegative.

The V gene is TRBV28, the J gene TRBJ2-5; 10 positions agree with TRBD1. The tail of the sequence fits TRBJ2-7 better, so the J call may be wrong. The CDR3 totals 16 residues. Germline assignment: CDR1 MDHEN and CDR2 SYDVKM. The CDR3 coding sequence is TGTGCCAGCAGTCTCCATCAGGGACAGGGGATCGGCGAGCAGTACTTC. Residues: CASSLHQGQGIGEQYF.

This chain uses TRBV6-1 with TRBJ2-3; TRBD2 agrees at 12 bases. The V and J ends lost 2 bases and 6 bases, in that order; junction bases with no gene match: 3. This CDR3 is 15 amino acids long. Germline V lookup: CDR1 MNHNS, CDR2 SASEGT. CDR3 loop: CASSETSGGPDTQYF. The DNA for the CDR3 is TGTGCCAGCAGTGAAACTAGCGGGGGGCCGGATACGCAGTATTTT.

The chain couples TRBV6-5 to TRBJ2-5; TRBD1 aligns across 7 bases. Germline trimming cut 2 bases from V and 4 bases from J; bases unmatched to any gene: 1. The CDR3 contains 13 residues. In germline, CDR1 is MNHEY, CDR2 SVGAGI. CDR3 amino acids: CASSYTGAETQYF. In nucleotides, the CDR3 is TGTGCCAGCAGTTACACAGGGGCAGAGACCCAGTACTTC.

The chain recombines TRBV19 with TRBJ1-4, with a weak D call TRBD1 (6 bases). The V gene's germline CDR1 is LNHDA and CDR2 SQIVND (reference sequence). The CDR3 is 13 amino acids. V was trimmed by 9 bases and J by 3 bases, leaving 11 bases between them. CDR3 region: CASRQASNEKLFF. CDR3 DNA sequence: TGTGCCAGCAGACAGGCGTCTAATGAAAAACTGTTTTTT.

The V call is TRBV5-1, the J call TRBJ2-1; D remains ambiguous. Per germline, CDR1 SGHRS and CDR2 YFSETQ. The V gene lost 5 bases and the J gene lost 7 bases, with 13 bases spanning the gap. The CDR3 has 13 amino acids. This CDR3 is CASRPPPGNEQFF. The DNA for the CDR3 is TGCGCCAGCAGACCACCTCCCGGGAATGAGCAGTTCTTC. The full variable domain, in which reference TRBV5-1 and TRBJ2-1 provide the parts outside the CDR3, is KAGVTQTPRYLIKTRGQQVTLSCSPISGHRSVSWYQQTPGQGLQFLFEYFSETQRNKGNFPGRFSGRQFSNSRSEMNVSTLELGDSALYLCASRPPPGNEQFFGPGTRLTVL.

V is TRBV5-1 and J is TRBJ2-1; 7 nucleotides match TRBD1. The V gene's germline CDR1 is SGHRS and CDR2 YFSETQ. CDR3 size: 15 residues. V lost 7 bases and J lost 1; bases outside the gene matches: 8. CDR3: CASGTELGSYNEQFF. CDR3 DNA sequence: TGCGCCAGCGGGACAGAGCTGGGGTCCTACAATGAGCAGTTCTTC. Drawing the rest from reference TRBV5-1 and TRBJ2-1, the complete variable domain is KAGVTQTPRYLIKTRGQQVTLSCSPISGHRSVSWYQQTPGQGLQFLFEYFSETQRNKGNFPGRFSGRQFSNSRSEMNVSTLELGDSALYLCASGTELGSYNEQFFGPGTRLTVL.

The rearrangement uses TRBV7-9 and TRBJ2-2; TRBD1 might be the D (5 bases). The CDR3 totals 14 residues. Germline V lookup: CDR1 SEHNR, CDR2 FQNEAQ (reference sequence). V lost 5 bases and J 5 bases, leaving 12 bases between the germline ends. DNA for the CDR3: TGTGCCAGCAGCCCGCCGACAGAGACCGGGGAGCTGTTTTTT. Translated: CASSPPTETGELFF.

The chain joins TRBV7-2 to TRBJ2-3; 9 bases are shared with TRBD2. Trimming removed 1 base from V and 0 bases from J; junction bases left unmatched: 11. The CDR3 loop spans 19 amino acids. Germline CDR1 reads SGHTA; CDR2 reads FQGNSA. This CDR3 reads CASSLDPFLAGASTDTQYF. Here the CDR3 DNA reads TGTGCCAGCAGCTTAGACCCTTTCTTAGCGGGGGCTAGCACAGATACGCAGTATTTT.

The rearrangement links TRBV30 to TRBJ2-3; D may be TRBD1 (6 bases). The germline V gene encodes CDR1 GTSNPN and CDR2 SVGIG (reference sequence). V lost 4 bases and J 1 base, leaving 15 bases between the germline ends. The CDR3 length is 15 residues. Here the CDR3 DNA reads TGTGCCTGGACCGTAGGGGGATCGGGCACAGATACGCAGTATTTT. It specifies CAWTVGGSGTDTQYF.

V gene TRBV20-1 combines with J gene TRBJ2-1; 10 bases align to TRBD1. The germline V gene encodes CDR1 DFQATT and CDR2 SNEGSKA (reference sequence). CDR3 size: 11 residues. V was pared by 7 bases and J by 14 bases, with 8 bases of the junction left unmatched. CDR3 amino acids: CSGQGTGDEFF. CDR3 DNA: TGCAGTGGGCAAGGGACAGGGGATGAGTTCTTC.

This sequence joins TRBV4-1 and TRBJ2-5; D is ambiguous. This CDR3 is 15 amino acids long. V lost 1 base and J lost 7, with 16 bases in between. Germline V gene lookup returns CDR1 MGHRA and CDR2 YSYEKL. The CDR3 here is CASSQVESGRPTQYF. The CDR3, as DNA: TGCGCCAGCAGCCAAGTCGAATCAGGCCGACCGACCCAGTACTTC.

V and J are TRBV27 and TRBJ2-3, with D perhaps matching TRBD2 (5 bases). The germline V and J ends were trimmed by 4 bases and 2 bases, with 10 bases remaining between them. The CDR3 extends over 14 amino acids. The germline gives CDR1 MNHEY, CDR2 SMNVEV (reference sequence). The CDR3 nucleotides read TGTGCCAGCAGTTCCCTAGCTAACACAGATACGCAGTATTTT. Translated, it gives CASSSLANTDTQYF.

The chain is built from TRBV10-3 and TRBJ2-3; D is perhaps TRBD1 (6 bases). Trimming cost V 2 bases and J 1 base, with 10 bases left between them. Germline CDR1 is ENHRY and CDR2 is SYGVKD. This CDR3 contains 15 residues. CDR3 in amino acids: CAISEGQLGTDTQYF. For the CDR3, the DNA is TGTGCCATCAGTGAGGGACAGCTCGGCACAGATACGCAGTATTTT.

The chain is built from TRBV19 and TRBJ1-1, with 8 bases lining up with TRBD1. The germline gives CDR1 LNHDA, CDR2 SQIVND (reference sequence). This CDR3 has 16 amino acids. Unmatched junction bases numbered 14, after V lost 7 bases and J lost 4 bases. CDR3 sequence (DNA): TGTGCCAGTAATTCGCGGACAGGGTGGTCGGCCACTGAAGCTTTCTTT. It is translated as CASNSRTGWSATEAFF.

The table lists this clone with a count of one. V is TRBV10-3 and J is TRBJ2-2, with TRBD2 as a possible D gene (7 bases). With 6 bases removed from V and 0 bases from J, the gap between germline ends came to 8 bases. This CDR3 has 14 amino acids. Looked up from germline, CDR1 is ENHRY and CDR2 is SYGVKD. CDR3 sequence reads: CAIRGGANTGELFF. As DNA, the CDR3 is TGTGCCATCAGAGGGGGGGCGAACACCGGGGAGCTGTTTTTT.

CDR3 coding DNA: TGTGCCAGCAGCTTCCGGGGGGGGCTCTACAATGAGCAGTTCTTC. Translation gives CASSFRGGLYNEQFF. This chain joins TRBV5-8 and TRBJ2-1; 8 nucleotides agree with TRBD2. The J segment lost 3 bases and the V segment lost 2 bases, leaving 4 bases of the junction unmatched. CDR1 SGHTS and CDR2 YDEGEE come from the germline V gene. This CDR3 is 15 amino acids long.

This clone came up once. The chain has TRBV19 and TRBJ2-5; 8 bases line up with TRBD2. The trim removed 3 bases at V and 5 bases at J, leaving 14 bases unmatched. The CDR3 has 17 residues. The V gene's germline CDR1 is LNHDA and CDR2 SQIVND (reference sequence). As DNA, the CDR3 is TGTGCCAGTAGTATCGGGACTAGTACGATCTCCACGGAGACCCAGTACTTC. Amino acid sequence: CASSIGTSTISTETQYF. Variable domain in full (rest from reference TRBV19 and TRBJ2-5): DGGITQSPKYLFRKEGQNVTLSCEQNLNHDAMYWYRQDPGQGLRLIYYSQIVNDFQKGDIAEGYSVSREKKESFPLTVTSAQKNPTAFYLCASSIGTSTISTETQYFGPGTRLLVL.

V and J are TRBV18 and TRBJ2-4, with a weak D call TRBD2 (6 bases). The ends were cut back, 3 bases at V and 8 bases at J, with 11 bases in the middle. CDR3 length: 13 residues. Germline CDR1 reads KGHSH; CDR2 reads LQKENI. The CDR3 here is CASSPPPGDIQYF. The CDR3 DNA is TGTGCCAGCTCACCGCCTCCGGGGGACATTCAGTACTTC.

The V call is TRBV12-5, the J call TRBJ2-7; D gene ambiguous. The CDR3 totals 13 residues. Germline V lookup: CDR1 LGHNT, CDR2 FRNRAP. V was pared by 4 bases and J by 1 base, with 8 bases between. CDR3 sequence reads: CASGYGYSYEQYF. CDR3 nucleotides: TGTGCTAGTGGTTACGGGTATTCCTACGAGCAGTACTTC.

The genes are TRBV15 and TRBJ1-5; TRBD1 might be the D (6 bases). The CDR3 is 13 residues long. From germline, CDR1 is LNHNV and CDR2 YYDKDF (reference sequence). V dropped 3 bases and J dropped 4 bases, with 7 bases sitting between them. CDR3: CATSRGTNQPQHF. The DNA for the CDR3 is TGTGCCACCAGCAGGGGGACAAATCAGCCCCAGCATTTT. Full variable domain (missing parts from reference TRBV15 and TRBJ1-5): DAMVIQNPRYQVTQFGKPVTLSCSQTLNHNVMYWYQQKSSQAPKLLFHYYDKDFNNEADTPDNFQSRRPNTSFCFLDIRSPGLGDTAMYLCATSRGTNQPQHFGDGTRLSIL.

V usage is TRBV30 and J usage is TRBJ2-1; TRBD1 agrees at 7 bases. Trimming took 3 bases from V and 5 from J; bases not matched to a gene: 7. The CDR3 has 14 amino acids. The germline V gene has CDR1 GTSNPN and CDR2 SVGIG (reference sequence). The chain's CDR3 is CAWSLWDRDNEQFF. In DNA, the CDR3 is TGTGCCTGGAGCCTTTGGGACAGAGACAATGAGCAGTTCTTC. The variable domain in full, completed from reference TRBV30 and TRBJ2-1, reads SQTIHQWPATLVQPVGSPLSLECTVEGTSNPNLYWYRQAAGRGLQLLFYSVGIGQISSEVPQNLSASRPQDRQFILSSKKLLLSDSGFYLCAWSLWDRDNEQFFGPGTRLTVL.

The rearrangement uses TRBV12-5 and TRBJ1-2; TRBD1 aligns across 12 bases. Germline-derived CDR1 and CDR2 are LGHNT and FRNRAP. The ends lost 2 bases at V and 13 bases at J; junction bases unmatched: 17. The CDR3 extends over 17 amino acids. The CDR3 loop reads CASGLNEGTGGANSATF. Here the CDR3 DNA reads TGTGCTAGTGGTTTGAACGAAGGGACAGGGGGCGCAAACTCCGCCACCTTC.

V is TRBV11-2 and J is TRBJ1-5; unclear D gene. The ends were cut back, 0 bases at V and 0 bases at J, with 9 bases in the middle. From germline, CDR1 is SGHAT and CDR2 FQNNGV. CDR3 size: 16 residues. The CDR3 protein is CASSLDSGYSNQPQHF. The DNA for the CDR3 is TGTGCCAGCAGCTTAGACTCGGGGTATAGCAATCAGCCCCAGCATTTT.

This chain uses TRBV5-6 with TRBJ1-2; no clear D. CDR1 SGHDT and CDR2 YYEEEE come from the germline V gene. Trimming pared 2 bases from V and 3 bases from J, leaving 11 bases between. The CDR3 runs to 14 residues. This CDR3 is CASSFEGVDYGYTF. DNA for the CDR3: TGTGCCAGCAGCTTCGAGGGTGTGGACTATGGCTACACCTTC. Supplemented by reference TRBV5-6 and TRBJ1-2, the full variable domain reads DAGVTQSPTHLIKTRGQQVTLRCSPKSGHDTVSWYQQALGQGPQFIFQYYEEEERQRGNFPDRFSGHQFPNYSSELNVNALLLGDSALYLCASSFEGVDYGYTFGSGTRLTVV.

V and J are TRBV10-3 and TRBJ2-3, with D possibly being TRBD2 (5 bases). The CDR3 runs to 15 residues. The germline V gene has CDR1 ENHRY and CDR2 SYGVKD. V was clipped by 0 bases and J by 3 bases, with 10 bases between them. CDR3 sequence: CAISESSGETDTQYF. The CDR3 bases are TGTGCCATCAGTGAGTCGTCCGGGGAGACAGATACGCAGTATTTT.

The rearrangement joins TRBV19 to TRBJ2-1; D gene ambiguous. Per the germline V gene, CDR1 is LNHDA and CDR2 is SQIVND (reference sequence). The CDR3 length is 15 residues. The ends were cut back, 0 bases at V and 2 bases at J, with 8 bases in the middle. CDR3 sequence (DNA): TGTGCCAGTAGTATAGAAAGCTCCACCTACAATGAGCAGTTCTTC. Protein: CASSIESSTYNEQFF. The full variable domain, with the rest looked up from reference TRBV19 and TRBJ2-1, is DGGITQSPKYLFRKEGQNVTLSCEQNLNHDAMYWYRQDPGQGLRLIYYSQIVNDFQKGDIAEGYSVSREKKESFPLTVTSAQKNPTAFYLCASSIESSTYNEQFFGPGTRLTVL.

The rearrangement uses TRBV4-2 and TRBJ1-5; maybe TRBD1 (6 bases). The CDR3 length is 13 residues. The germline V gene has CDR1 LGHNA and CDR2 YNFKEQ. Deletions cut 0 bases from V and 7 bases from J, with 7 bases between. As DNA, the CDR3 is TGTGCCAGCAGCCAAGATCAGGGGCAGCCCCAGCATTTT. Translating gives CASSQDQGQPQHF.

The chain links TRBV6-4 to TRBJ2-5, with D possibly TRBD2 on 6 matching bases. V shed 5 bases and J shed 9 bases, with 16 bases lying between them. The CDR3 has 13 residues. Germline CDR1 is MRHNA and CDR2 is SNTAGT. CDR3: CASSRTNLEAQYF. The CDR3 bases are TGTGCCAGCAGTCGGACTAACTTGGAGGCCCAGTACTTC.

Points on this clone: Other nucleotide sequences from this sample produce the same CDR3. The V gene is TRBV7-3, the J gene TRBJ1-1; D remains unclear. Germline loops: CDR1 SGHTA, CDR2 FQGTGA. V was pared by 3 bases and J by 1 base, with 6 bases between. The CDR3 extends over 13 amino acids. Written as DNA, the CDR3 is TGTGCCAGCAGCTTTGCAGGGAACACTGAAGCTTTCTTT. Its translation: CASSFAGNTEAFF.

This clone was counted a single time. The chain has TRBV6-1 and TRBJ2-1; 11 bases are a match to TRBD2. Per germline, CDR1 MNHNS and CDR2 SASEGT. The CDR3 loop spans 14 amino acids. Trimming removed 7 bases from V and 6 bases from J; junction bases left unmatched: 5. CDR3 sequence (DNA): TGTGCCAGCAATAGCGGGGGGGCTGGCAATGAGCAGTTCTTC. This sequence encodes CASNSGGAGNEQFF.